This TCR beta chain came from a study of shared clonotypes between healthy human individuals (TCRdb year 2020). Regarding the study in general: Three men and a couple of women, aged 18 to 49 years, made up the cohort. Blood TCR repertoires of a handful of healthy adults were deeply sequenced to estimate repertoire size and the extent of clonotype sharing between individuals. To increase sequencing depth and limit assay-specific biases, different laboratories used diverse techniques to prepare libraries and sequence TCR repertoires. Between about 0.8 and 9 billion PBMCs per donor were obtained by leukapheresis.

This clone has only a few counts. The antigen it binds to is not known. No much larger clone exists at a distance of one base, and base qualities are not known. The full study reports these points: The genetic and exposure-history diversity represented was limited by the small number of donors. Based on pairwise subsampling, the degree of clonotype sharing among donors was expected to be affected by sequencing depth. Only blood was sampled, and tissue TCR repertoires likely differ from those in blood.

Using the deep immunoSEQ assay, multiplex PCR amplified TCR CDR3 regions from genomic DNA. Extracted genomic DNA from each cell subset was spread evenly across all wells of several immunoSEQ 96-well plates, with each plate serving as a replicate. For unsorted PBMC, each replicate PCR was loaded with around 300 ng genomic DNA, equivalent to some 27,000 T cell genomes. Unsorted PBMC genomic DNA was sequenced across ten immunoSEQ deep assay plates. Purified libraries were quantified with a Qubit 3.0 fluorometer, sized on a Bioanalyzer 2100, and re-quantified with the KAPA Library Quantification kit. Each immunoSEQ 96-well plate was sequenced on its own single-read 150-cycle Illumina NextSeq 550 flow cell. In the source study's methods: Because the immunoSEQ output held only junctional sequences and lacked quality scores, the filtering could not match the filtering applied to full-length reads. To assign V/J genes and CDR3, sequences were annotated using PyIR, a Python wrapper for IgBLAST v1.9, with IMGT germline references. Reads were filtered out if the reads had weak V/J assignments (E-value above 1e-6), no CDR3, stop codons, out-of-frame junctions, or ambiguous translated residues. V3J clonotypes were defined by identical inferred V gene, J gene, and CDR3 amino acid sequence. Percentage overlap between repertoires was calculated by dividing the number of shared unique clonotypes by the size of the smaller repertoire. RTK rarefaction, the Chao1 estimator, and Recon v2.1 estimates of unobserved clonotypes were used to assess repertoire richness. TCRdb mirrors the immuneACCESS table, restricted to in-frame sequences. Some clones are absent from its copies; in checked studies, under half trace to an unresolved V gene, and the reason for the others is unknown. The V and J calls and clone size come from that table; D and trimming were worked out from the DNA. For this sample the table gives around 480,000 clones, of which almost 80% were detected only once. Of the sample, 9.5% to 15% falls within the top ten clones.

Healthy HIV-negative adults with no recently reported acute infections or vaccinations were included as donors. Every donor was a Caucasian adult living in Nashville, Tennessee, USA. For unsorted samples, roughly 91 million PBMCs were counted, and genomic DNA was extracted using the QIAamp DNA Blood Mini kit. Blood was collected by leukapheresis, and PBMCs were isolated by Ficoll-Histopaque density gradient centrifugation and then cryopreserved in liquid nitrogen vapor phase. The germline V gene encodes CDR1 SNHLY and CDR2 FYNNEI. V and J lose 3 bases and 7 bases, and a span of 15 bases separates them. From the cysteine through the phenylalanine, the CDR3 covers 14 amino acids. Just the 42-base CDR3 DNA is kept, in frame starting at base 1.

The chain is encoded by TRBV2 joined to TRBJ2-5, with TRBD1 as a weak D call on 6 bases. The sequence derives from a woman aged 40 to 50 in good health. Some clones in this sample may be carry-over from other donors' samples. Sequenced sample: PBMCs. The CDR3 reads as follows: CASSEDRPTGTQYF. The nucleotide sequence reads TGTGCCAGCAGTGAGGACAGACCCACCGGGACCCAGTACTTC.